The next 29 T cell receptor beta chains were all read from a single sample in a study of shared clonotypes between healthy human individuals. Method: immunoSEQ multiplex PCR; TCRdb's copy keeps in-frame clones and lacks some. The table has 2 million or so clones, approximately 94% seen once. CD45RO-negative, CCR7-selected cells formed the naive CD8 fraction, which excluded terminally differentiated effector memory CD45RA+ cells. The sample consisted of naive CD8+ T cells sorted from blood. These receptors were collected from a man aged 18 to 29 in good health.

The gene calls are TRBV7-9 and TRBJ2-5, with 8 bases fitting TRBD2. CDR3 length: 17 residues. V was pared by 2 bases and J by 2 bases, with 10 bases of the junction left unmatched. Germline V gene data show CDR1 as SEHNR and CDR2 as FQNEAQ (reference sequence). DNA for the CDR3: TGTGCCAGCAGCTTAATAGCGGCGGGAGGTCTTCAAGAGACCCAGTACTTC. Amino acids: CASSLIAAGGLQETQYF.

The V and J genes are TRBV6-1 and TRBJ2-5, with 7 bases aligning to TRBD2. Germline trimming cut 3 bases from V and 1 base from J; bases unmatched to any gene: 11. The CDR3 has 17 residues. From germline, CDR1 is MNHNS and CDR2 SASEGT. CDR3 in amino acids: CASSELASGAFQETQYF. In nucleotides, the CDR3 is TGTGCCAGCAGTGAGCTGGCTAGCGGAGCCTTCCAAGAGACCCAGTACTTC.

The chain carries TRBV6-5 and TRBJ2-3; D uncertain. This CDR3 is built from 15 residues. Per the germline V gene, CDR1 is MNHEY and CDR2 is SVGAGI. Trimming pared 1 base from V and 4 bases from J, leaving 12 bases between. The DNA for the CDR3 is TGTGCCAGCAGTTACTATGGCACGGGTGCAGATACGCAGTATTTT. Translated, it gives CASSYYGTGADTQYF.

The V call is TRBV7-9, the J call TRBJ2-7; the D is unclear. The germline V and J ends were trimmed by 2 bases and 0 bases, with 8 bases remaining between them. Germline lookup yields CDR1 SEHNR and CDR2 FQNEAQ (reference sequence). The CDR3 has 14 residues. CDR3 nucleotides: TGTGCCAGCAGCTTAATCACAGCCTCCTACGAGCAGTACTTC. This codes for CASSLITASYEQYF.

The rearrangement joins TRBV4-3 to TRBJ2-7; D call uncertain. Germline CDR1 reads LGHNA; CDR2 reads YSLEER. V lost 0 bases and J 2 bases, leaving 11 bases between the germline ends. The CDR3 length is 15 residues. The CDR3 reads CASSQDRWVPYEQYF. CDR3 bases: TGCGCCAGCAGCCAAGATCGTTGGGTACCCTACGAGCAGTACTTC.

As to this clone: The same CDR3 also results from other DNA sequences found in this sample. This chain joins TRBV27 and TRBJ2-7; 8 bases map to TRBD1. J gave up 1 base and V 4 bases, and 6 bases lay outside the gene matches. Germline V CDR1 and CDR2: MNHEY, SMNVEV (reference sequence). The CDR3 is made up of 15 amino acids. The CDR3 bases are TGTGCCAGCAGTTCGGTCGGGACAGGATCCTACGAGCAGTACTTC. Amino acid sequence: CASSSVGTGSYEQYF.

V is TRBV7-9 and J is TRBJ1-1, with 9 bases lining up with TRBD1. V lost 4 bases and J lost 8; bases outside the gene matches: 17. From germline, CDR1 is SEHNR and CDR2 FQNEAQ (reference sequence). CDR3 length: 17 residues. As DNA, the CDR3 is TGTGCCAGCAGCTCCACTGGACAGGGGCGCCTCACATGGGAAGCTTTCTTT. This codes for CASSSTGQGRLTWEAFF. The complete variable domain, with remaining parts taken from reference TRBV7-9 and TRBJ1-1, reads DTGVSQNPRHKITKRGQNVTFRCDPISEHNRLYWYRQTLGQGPEFLTYFQNEAQLEKSRLLSDRFSAERPKGSFSTLEIQRTEQGDSAMYLCASSSTGQGRLTWEAFFGQGTRLTVV.

This chain links TRBV27 with TRBJ2-7; 10 bases are a match to TRBD2. The ends lost 5 bases at V and 4 bases at J; junction bases unmatched: 5. CDR1 is MNHEY, CDR2 SMNVEV, per germline (reference sequence). This CDR3 is built from 14 residues. The CDR3 nucleotides are TGTGCCAGCAGTCCGGGACTAGCGAGGTACGAGCAGTACTTC. Protein sequence: CASSPGLARYEQYF.

A remark on this clone: This same CDR3 is encoded by further DNA sequences in the sample. J is TRBJ2-1 and V is TRBV19; D uncertain. The V end was cut by 3 bases, the J end by 0 bases, with 6 bases between. There are 14 residues in the CDR3. Germline assignment: CDR1 LNHDA and CDR2 SQIVND (reference sequence). The CDR3: CASSIGSSYNEQFF. In DNA form, the CDR3 reads TGTGCCAGTAGTATCGGCAGCTCCTACAATGAGCAGTTCTTC. Together with reference TRBV19 and TRBJ2-1, the CDR3 gives the full variable domain: DGGITQSPKYLFRKEGQNVTLSCEQNLNHDAMYWYRQDPGQGLRLIYYSQIVNDFQKGDIAEGYSVSREKKESFPLTVTSAQKNPTAFYLCASSIGSSYNEQFFGPGTRLTVL.

The chain combines TRBV19 with TRBJ2-7; no clear D gene. Germline values: CDR1 LNHDA, CDR2 SQIVND (reference sequence). There are 13 residues in the CDR3. Trimming removed 5 bases at V and 6 bases at J, with 14 bases between. The CDR3: CASSGNHLTEQYF. CDR3 sequence (DNA): TGTGCCAGTAGTGGCAACCATCTCACCGAGCAGTACTTC.

This sequence joins TRBV15 and TRBJ2-7; 7 nucleotides align to TRBD2. Germline trimming cut 1 base from V and 4 bases from J; bases unmatched to any gene: 13. CDR1 is LNHNV and CDR2 is YYDKDF in the germline V gene (reference sequence). The CDR3 totals 17 residues. CDR3 residues: CATSRGGEGPDPYEQYF. In DNA, the CDR3 is TGTGCCACCAGCAGAGGGGGGGAGGGCCCAGACCCTTACGAGCAGTACTTC.

In regard to this clone: The junction departs from the called germline gene at one end, perhaps through a read error. The CDR3 bases are TGTGCCAGCACCGCCACCCCTCCGGACAGCCCGGGGTGGACGCGATTT. Protein product: CASTATPPDSPGWTRF. The chain employs TRBV5-4 and TRBJ1-1, with TRBD1 as a possible D gene (6 bases). The length of the CDR3 is 16 residues. Germline V lookup: CDR1 SGHNT, CDR2 YYREEE (reference sequence).

This sequence joins TRBV4-1 and TRBJ2-1; no definite D call. CDR1 and CDR2 from the germline V gene are MGHRA and YSYEKL. The CDR3 has 15 amino acids. V was pared by 6 bases and J by 0 bases, with 12 bases between. The CDR3 protein is CASSKEPSSYNEQFF. CDR3 in DNA: TGCGCCAGCAGTAAGGAACCCAGCTCCTACAATGAGCAGTTCTTC.

V gene TRBV27 combines with J gene TRBJ1-2; 7 positions match TRBD1. Germline assignment: CDR1 MNHEY and CDR2 SMNVEV (reference sequence). V shed 5 bases, J shed 6 bases, and the junction held 12 bases outside the gene matches. The CDR3 is made up of 15 amino acids. CDR3 region: CASSQYPTGWDGYTF. In DNA, the CDR3 is TGTGCCAGCAGTCAATACCCGACAGGGTGGGATGGCTACACCTTC.

V is TRBV27 and J is TRBJ2-7; D unclear. This CDR3 contains 14 residues. Germline CDR1 MNHEY, CDR2 SMNVEV (reference sequence). V lost 6 bases and J lost 3, with 15 bases in between. The CDR3 bases are TGTGCCAGCAGCCACGATAGGAAAGTCTACGAGCAGTACTTC. Its protein is CASSHDRKVYEQYF.

Remarks on this clone: A much larger clone sits a single nucleotide away, making a read error possible. Different DNA sequences within this sample yield the same CDR3. The chain uses TRBV11-2 and TRBJ2-3, with D hard to call. Germline V gene lookup returns CDR1 SGHAT and CDR2 FQNNGV. CDR3 length: 12 amino acids. V lost 2 bases and J lost 0, with 0 bases in between. CDR3 sequence (DNA): TGTGCCAGCAGCTTAAGCACAGATACGCAGTATTTT. Protein: CASSLSTDTQYF.

In this sample, this clone turned up once. The chain uses TRBV27 and TRBJ2-7, with unresolved D. V lost 2 bases and J lost 0, with 8 bases in between. The CDR3 is 14 residues long. Germline lookup yields CDR1 MNHEY and CDR2 SMNVEV (reference sequence). This chain's CDR3 is CASSLARTSYEQYF. The CDR3 DNA reads TGTGCCAGCAGTTTAGCGAGAACCTCCTACGAGCAGTACTTC.

The rearrangement uses TRBV6-6 and TRBJ1-1; D may be TRBD1 (5 bases). Germline CDR1 is MNHNY and CDR2 is SVGAGI (reference sequence). The V and J ends lost 6 bases and 4 bases respectively, with 12 bases between them. This CDR3 spans 13 amino acids. The CDR3 nucleotides are TGTGCCAGCAGCTCCATGGGGACCACTGAAGCTTTCTTT. Amino acids: CASSSMGTTEAFF.

The genes are TRBV5-6 and TRBJ2-7; possibly TRBD1 for D (6 bases). Trimming cost V 3 bases and J 2 bases, with 12 bases left between them. Germline CDR1 reads SGHDT; CDR2 reads YYEEEE. CDR3 length: 14 residues. The CDR3 bases are TGTGCCAGCAGCTCAGGGGCAGGGACCTACGAGCAGTACTTC. It translates to CASSSGAGTYEQYF.

The V call is TRBV4-1, the J call TRBJ1-3; D ambiguous. V was clipped by 0 bases and J by 0 bases, with 6 bases between them. CDR3 length equals 15 residues. Germline lookup yields CDR1 MGHRA and CDR2 YSYEKL. CDR3 in amino acids: CASSQEGHSGNTIYF. The CDR3, as DNA: TGCGCCAGCAGCCAAGAGGGCCACTCTGGAAACACCATATATTTT.

This clone is a singleton in its sample. The rearrangement uses TRBV27 and TRBJ2-7; D uncertain. This CDR3 has 14 residues. Germline lookup yields CDR1 MNHEY and CDR2 SMNVEV (reference sequence). The V gene lost 3 bases and the J gene lost 2 bases, with 11 bases spanning the gap. The CDR3 spells CASSFVADPYEQYF. Here the CDR3 DNA reads TGTGCCAGCAGTTTTGTGGCCGACCCCTACGAGCAGTACTTC.

The V call is TRBV9, the J call TRBJ1-1, with 7 bases that match TRBD1. This CDR3 has 15 residues. Germline V gene data show CDR1 as SGDLS and CDR2 as YYNGEE. V dropped 4 bases and J dropped 1; count of bases not matched to a gene: 7. The CDR3 DNA reads as TGTGCCAGCAGCCCCCAGACAGGGTGGAACACTGAAGCTTTCTTT. It translates to CASSPQTGWNTEAFF. The variable domain in full, with the rest retrieved from reference TRBV9 and TRBJ1-1, is DSGVTQTPKHLITATGQRVTLRCSPRSGDLSVYWYQQSLDQGLQFLIQYYNGEERAKGNILERFSAQQFPDLHSELNLSSLELGDSALYFCASSPQTGWNTEAFFGQGTRLTVV.

The rearrangement links TRBV9 to TRBJ2-7; the D gene is possibly TRBD1 (6 bases). The germline V gene has CDR1 SGDLS and CDR2 YYNGEE. The V and J ends lost 2 bases and 0 bases respectively, with 12 bases between them. This CDR3 has 15 amino acids. This chain's CDR3 is CASSVDSPSSYEQYF. The DNA of the CDR3 is TGTGCCAGCAGCGTGGACAGTCCGAGCTCCTACGAGCAGTACTTC.

V and J are TRBV2 and TRBJ2-5, with 15 bases aligning to TRBD2. Germline loops: CDR1 SNHLY, CDR2 FYNNEI. With 4 bases clipped from V and 4 bases from J, the junction kept 4 bases outside the gene matches. CDR3 size: 16 residues. As DNA, the CDR3 is TGTGCCAGCAGTGGGACTAGCGGGGGGGCCAGAGAGACCCAGTACTTC. Protein product: CASSGTSGGARETQYF.

The CDR3 DNA follows: TGTGCCAGCAGCGTAGACGGGATGGTCGGGGAGCTGTTTTTT. Translating gives CASSVDGMVGELFF. The genes are TRBV9 and TRBJ2-2, with D perhaps matching TRBD2 (5 bases). The CDR3 extends over 14 amino acids. Germline V gives CDR1 SGDLS, CDR2 YYNGEE. Trimming left V 0 bases short and J 7 bases short, with 10 bases between.

The chain couples TRBV28 to TRBJ1-2; D remains unclear. With 5 bases removed from V and 6 bases from J, the gap between germline ends came to 16 bases. The CDR3 is 14 residues long. The germline V gene encodes CDR1 MDHEN and CDR2 SYDVKM. As DNA, the CDR3 is TGTGCCAGCAGTCTTGACGCCTGGGCTCATGGCTACACCTTC. It specifies CASSLDAWAHGYTF.

V gene TRBV10-1 combines with J gene TRBJ2-3; possible D gene TRBD2, 5 bases. This CDR3 contains 13 residues. Germline assignment: CDR1 WNHNN and CDR2 SYGVQD (reference sequence). The V gene lost 4 bases and the J gene lost 5 bases, with 10 bases spanning the gap. CDR3 in DNA: TGCGCCAGCAGTGTACTAGTAGGAGATACGCAGTATTTT. The encoded protein is CASSVLVGDTQYF.

V is TRBV30 and J is TRBJ2-7; perhaps TRBD2 as D (6 bases). Germline CDR1 reads GTSNPN; CDR2 reads SVGIG (reference sequence). This CDR3 contains 15 residues. Deletions cut 0 bases from V and 5 bases from J, with 17 bases between. CDR3 in DNA: TGTGCCTGGAGTGTAGGGGCAGGGAGGTTCAACGAGCAGTACTTC. As protein: CAWSVGAGRFNEQYF.

Comments on this clone: Other DNA sequences in the sample encode the same CDR3. This rearrangement joins TRBV27 to TRBJ2-7; D is uncertain. Germline V gene lookup returns CDR1 MNHEY and CDR2 SMNVEV (reference sequence). This CDR3 is 12 amino acids long. Trimming cost V 6 bases and J 1 base, with 7 bases left between them. The CDR3 nucleotides are TGTGCCAGCAGCCCTCCTTCCTACGAGCAGTACTTC. Protein product: CASSPPSYEQYF.